Here is one T cell receptor beta chain with its context. The target antigen is unknown. The data derive from a study of identical twins. The study, taken as a whole, reports: The conclusions drew on cross-sectional statistical analysis instead of tracking the same donors.

This CDR3 has 12 amino acids. Germline V lookup: CDR1 LGHDT, CDR2 YNNKEL (reference sequence). The V end was cut by 1 base, the J end by 6 bases, with 6 bases between. TCRdb passed the 5' RACE reads through MiXCR, listing each CDR3 protein once. The table has roughly 720,000 distinct CDR3 sequences, roughly 18% seen once. These sequences were also reported in another study, on T cells expressing NK-cell markers.

This receptor was identified in a woman aged 18-29 years in good health. The chain has TRBV3-1 and TRBJ1-1; no definite D call. Specimen: PBMCs. In DNA, the CDR3 is TGTGCCAGCAGCCAAGTGATCTCTGAAGCTTTCTTT. This codes for CASSQVISEAFF.